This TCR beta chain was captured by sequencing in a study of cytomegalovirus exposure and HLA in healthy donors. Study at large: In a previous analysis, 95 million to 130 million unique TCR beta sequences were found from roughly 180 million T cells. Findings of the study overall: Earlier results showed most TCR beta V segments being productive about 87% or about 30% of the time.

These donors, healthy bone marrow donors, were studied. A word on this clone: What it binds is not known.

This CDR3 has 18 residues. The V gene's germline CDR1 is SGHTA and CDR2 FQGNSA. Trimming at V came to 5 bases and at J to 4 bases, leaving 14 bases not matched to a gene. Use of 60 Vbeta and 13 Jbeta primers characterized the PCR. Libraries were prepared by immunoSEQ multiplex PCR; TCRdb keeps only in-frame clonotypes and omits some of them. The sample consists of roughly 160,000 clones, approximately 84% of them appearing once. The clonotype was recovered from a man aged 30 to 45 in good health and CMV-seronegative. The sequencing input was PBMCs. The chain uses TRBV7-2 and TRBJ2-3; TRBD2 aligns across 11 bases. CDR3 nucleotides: TGTGCCAGCAGCCCTTATAAAACTAGCGGGAGTTTGGCAGATACGCAGTATTTT. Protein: CASSPYKTSGSLADTQYF.